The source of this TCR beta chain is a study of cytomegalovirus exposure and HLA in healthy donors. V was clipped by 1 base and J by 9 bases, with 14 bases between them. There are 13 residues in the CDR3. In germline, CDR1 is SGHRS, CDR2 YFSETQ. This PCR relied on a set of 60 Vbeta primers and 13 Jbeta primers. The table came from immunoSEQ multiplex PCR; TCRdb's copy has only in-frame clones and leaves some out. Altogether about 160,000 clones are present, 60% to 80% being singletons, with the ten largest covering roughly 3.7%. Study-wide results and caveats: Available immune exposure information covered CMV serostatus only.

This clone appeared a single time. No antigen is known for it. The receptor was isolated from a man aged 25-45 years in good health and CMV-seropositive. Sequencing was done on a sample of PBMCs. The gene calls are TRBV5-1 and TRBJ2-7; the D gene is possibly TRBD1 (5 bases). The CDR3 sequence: CASSLIQGHLQYF. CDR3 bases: TGCGCCAGCAGCTTGATCCAGGGCCATTTGCAGTACTTC.